Listed below are T cell receptor beta chains from one sample, sequenced in a study of cytomegalovirus exposure and HLA in healthy donors. This table comes from immunoSEQ multiplex PCR, and its TCRdb copy is limited to in-frame clones, with some not included. The table lists 200,000 to 250,000 clones, 79% of them singletons, with 1.5% to 2% in the top ten. Input material: PBMCs. The origin of the receptors is a man in his fifties or sixties in good health and CMV-seronegative. CDR3s include the opening cysteine and the closing phenylalanine or tryptophan. A D gene is named only where the DNA matches it firmly. Only part of the rows carry a size: once, few, many, or a class if the clone is expanded.

DNA: TGTGCCAGCTACAGGGGTTTATGGACTGAAGCTTTCTTT
CDR3: CASYRGLWTEAFF
size: -
V: TRBV19
D: TRBD1
J: TRBJ1-1

DNA: TGTGCCAGCAGTGTGCGACAGAACACTGAAGCTTTCTTT
CDR3: CASSVRQNTEAFF
size: -
V: TRBV6-1
D: -
J: TRBJ1-1

DNA: TGTGCCAGGGGACAGTTGGACTGCGAGCAGTACTTC
CDR3: CARGQLDCEQYF
size: -
V: TRBV28
D: TRBD1
J: TRBJ2-7

DNA: TGCGCCAGCAGCTTGGTGGCTAGCCTGACCTACGAGCAGTACTTC
CDR3: CASSLVASLTYEQYF
size: -
V: TRBV5-1
D: -
J: TRBJ2-7

DNA: TGTGCCAGCAGTACCTGGGGCAACCACGAGCAGTACTTC
CDR3: CASSTWGNHEQYF
size: -
V: TRBV28
D: -
J: TRBJ2-7

DNA: TGTGCCAGCAGCCCCCACAGGGGGCGCTTCGATGAGCAGTTCTTC
CDR3: CASSPHRGRFDEQFF
size: -
V: TRBV5-4
D: TRBD1
J: TRBJ2-1

DNA: TGTGCCTGGAGCAGGGACAGGGGGCGCGAGCAGTACTTC
CDR3: CAWSRDRGREQYF
size: -
V: TRBV30
D: TRBD1
J: TRBJ2-7

DNA: TGCGCCAGCAGCCCGGGACAGGGCTGGAGCACAGATACGCAGTATTTT
CDR3: CASSPGQGWSTDTQYF
size: -
V: TRBV5-1
D: TRBD1
J: TRBJ2-3

DNA: TGTGCCAGTGCCCAGGGAAATGGAAACACCATATATTTT
CDR3: CASAQGNGNTIYF
size: -
V: TRBV19
D: -
J: TRBJ1-3

DNA: TGTGCCAGCAGCCCAAGTAGGACTAGCGGGCGGACCTACGAGCAGTACTTC
CDR3: CASSPSRTSGRTYEQYF
size: few
V: TRBV5-6
D: TRBD2
J: TRBJ2-7

DNA: TGTGCCAGCAGCCCGCGGACTAGCGGACCTTACAATGAGCAGTTCTTC
CDR3: CASSPRTSGPYNEQFF
size: -
V: TRBV7-9
D: TRBD2
J: TRBJ2-1

DNA: TGTGCCAGCAGCTCACCCCAGAGGACAGGGAAGAATCAGCCCCAGCATTTT
CDR3: CASSSPQRTGKNQPQHF
size: few
V: TRBV28
D: TRBD1
J: TRBJ1-5

DNA: TGTGCCAGCAGCTTCCTAGGGGGGGGAAGCTTTACCGGGGAGCTGTTTTTT
CDR3: CASSFLGGGSFTGELFF
size: few
V: TRBV5-6
D: -
J: TRBJ2-2

DNA: TGCAGCGTAATGGGTGGGGCGGCGGGGTACTACGAGCAGTACTTC
CDR3: CSVMGGAAGYYEQYF
size: -
V: TRBV29-1
D: -
J: TRBJ2-7

DNA: TGCGCCAGCAGCTTGGGGTCGGGGACTGAAGCTTTCTTT
CDR3: CASSLGSGTEAFF
size: -
V: TRBV5-1
D: -
J: TRBJ1-1

DNA: TGCAGCGTTTCGGGAGAAAAGATATCCGGGGAGCTGTTTTTT
CDR3: CSVSGEKISGELFF
size: -
V: TRBV29-1
D: -
J: TRBJ2-2

DNA: TGCGCCAGCAGCTTGGCAGGGGACCCCTACGAGCAGTACTTC
CDR3: CASSLAGDPYEQYF
size: -
V: TRBV5-1
D: -
J: TRBJ2-7

DNA: TGTGCCTGGAGTGTAGGGACAGCTGGGGCCAACGTCCTGACTTTC
CDR3: CAWSVGTAGANVLTF
size: -
V: TRBV30
D: TRBD1
J: TRBJ2-6

DNA: TGCGCCAGCAGCTGGGAGCTAGCGGGAAGTGGCACGGAGACCCAGTACTTC
CDR3: CASSWELAGSGTETQYF
size: -
V: TRBV5-1
D: TRBD2
J: TRBJ2-5

DNA: TGTGCCAGCAACCCGCGGGGGGGCGCAGGGGCGGGCTATGGCTACACCTTC
CDR3: CASNPRGGAGAGYGYTF
size: -
V: TRBV5-5
D: -
J: TRBJ1-2

DNA: TGTGCCTGGAGTGTACTAGCGGGAGGGCCAGTGAACACCGGGGAGCTGTTTTTT
CDR3: CAWSVLAGGPVNTGELFF
size: -
V: TRBV30
D: TRBD2
J: TRBJ2-2

DNA: TGCGCCAGCAGCCCGACAGGGCGCACTGAAGCTTTCTTT
CDR3: CASSPTGRTEAFF
size: -
V: TRBV5-1
D: TRBD1
J: TRBJ1-1

DNA: TGCGCCAGCAGCAAATCGGGACAGGGGAACACCGGGGAGCTGTTTTTT
CDR3: CASSKSGQGNTGELFF
size: few
V: TRBV5-1
D: TRBD1
J: TRBJ2-2

DNA: TGTGCCAGCAGTGTTTCCGGGAGGGGAGAGACCCAGTACTTC
CDR3: CASSVSGRGETQYF
size: -
V: TRBV2
D: TRBD2
J: TRBJ2-5

DNA: TGTGCCAGCAGCTATGACAGGGCGGTCACTGAAGCTTTCTTT
CDR3: CASSYDRAVTEAFF
size: -
V: TRBV5-6
D: TRBD1
J: TRBJ1-1

DNA: TGTGCCAGCAGTTTATTGGTAGGAGGGGAACAGCCCCAGCATTTT
CDR3: CASSLLVGGEQPQHF
size: -
V: TRBV28
D: -
J: TRBJ1-5

DNA: TGCGCCAGCAGCTTCGTGGGCGGGGACACTGAAGCTTTCTTT
CDR3: CASSFVGGDTEAFF
size: -
V: TRBV5-1
D: -
J: TRBJ1-1

DNA: TGTGCCAGCAGTCTTACTAGCGGGAGACCGAATGAGCAGTTCTTC
CDR3: CASSLTSGRPNEQFF
size: -
V: TRBV6-4
D: TRBD2
J: TRBJ2-1

DNA: TGTGCCAGTAGTATAGCGGGGAGGGGGAACTTCAATCAGCCCCAGCATTTT
CDR3: CASSIAGRGNFNQPQHF
size: -
V: TRBV19
D: -
J: TRBJ1-5

DNA: TGTGCCAGCAGCGCTAGGCCGGGGGACAGGGGTCGCCCCGGGGAGCTGTTTTTT
CDR3: CASSARPGDRGRPGELFF
size: -
V: TRBV9
D: TRBD1
J: TRBJ2-2

DNA: TGTGCCAGCAGTTCGTCAGGGAACACTGAAGCTTTCTTT
CDR3: CASSSSGNTEAFF
size: -
V: TRBV27
D: -
J: TRBJ1-1

DNA: TGTGCCAGCAGCTTGACTAGCGGGCGAGGGACAGATACGCAGTATTTT
CDR3: CASSLTSGRGTDTQYF
size: -
V: TRBV7-9
D: TRBD2
J: TRBJ2-3

DNA: TGTGCCAGCAGCGAAGGGACTAGCGGGATTCGCTACGAGCAGTACTTC
CDR3: CASSEGTSGIRYEQYF
size: -
V: TRBV11-1
D: TRBD2
J: TRBJ2-7

DNA: TGTGCCAGCAGTGACCCGGACAGGGGGGATTTGACAGATACGCAGTATTTT
CDR3: CASSDPDRGDLTDTQYF
size: few
V: TRBV2
D: TRBD1
J: TRBJ2-3

DNA: TGTGCCAGCAGGGGAGGACTAGCGGGAGGGGGCGGGGAGCTGTTTTTT
CDR3: CASRGGLAGGGGELFF
size: -
V: TRBV9
D: TRBD2
J: TRBJ2-2

DNA: TGTGCCAGCAGCCTGCGGACACCCAATGAAAAACTGTTTTTT
CDR3: CASSLRTPNEKLFF
size: -
V: TRBV11-1
D: -
J: TRBJ1-4

DNA: TGCGCCAGCAGTAACAGCTACGAGCAGTACTTC
CDR3: CASSNSYEQYF
size: -
V: TRBV10-2
D: -
J: TRBJ2-7

DNA: TGTGCCAGCAGTTTCCAGGGGGCCACTAATGAAAAACTGTTTTTT
CDR3: CASSFQGATNEKLFF
size: once
V: TRBV28
D: TRBD1
J: TRBJ1-4

DNA: TGTGCCAGCAGCTTACAGGGGCTTTACAATGAGCAGTTCTTC
CDR3: CASSLQGLYNEQFF
size: once
V: TRBV11-3
D: -
J: TRBJ2-1

DNA: TGTGCCAGCAGCGTTGATCGCGCTGGAAACACCATATATTTT
CDR3: CASSVDRAGNTIYF
size: -
V: TRBV9
D: -
J: TRBJ1-3

DNA: TGTGCCAGCAGTTTAGGGCAGAGCTACGAGCAGTACTTC
CDR3: CASSLGQSYEQYF
size: -
V: TRBV28
D: -
J: TRBJ2-7

DNA: TGTGCCAGCAGCCGTGGGCAGACCCAGTACTTC
CDR3: CASSRGQTQYF
size: -
V: TRBV11-2
D: -
J: TRBJ2-5

DNA: TGTGCCAGTAGTATAAGCAGGGCTTTGGGTTTTAGCAATCAGCCCCAGCATTTT
CDR3: CASSISRALGFSNQPQHF
size: -
V: TRBV19
D: -
J: TRBJ1-5

DNA: TGTGCCAGCAGTACTTCCCCGACAGGGAATGGAAACACCATATATTTT
CDR3: CASSTSPTGNGNTIYF
size: -
V: TRBV27
D: TRBD1
J: TRBJ1-3